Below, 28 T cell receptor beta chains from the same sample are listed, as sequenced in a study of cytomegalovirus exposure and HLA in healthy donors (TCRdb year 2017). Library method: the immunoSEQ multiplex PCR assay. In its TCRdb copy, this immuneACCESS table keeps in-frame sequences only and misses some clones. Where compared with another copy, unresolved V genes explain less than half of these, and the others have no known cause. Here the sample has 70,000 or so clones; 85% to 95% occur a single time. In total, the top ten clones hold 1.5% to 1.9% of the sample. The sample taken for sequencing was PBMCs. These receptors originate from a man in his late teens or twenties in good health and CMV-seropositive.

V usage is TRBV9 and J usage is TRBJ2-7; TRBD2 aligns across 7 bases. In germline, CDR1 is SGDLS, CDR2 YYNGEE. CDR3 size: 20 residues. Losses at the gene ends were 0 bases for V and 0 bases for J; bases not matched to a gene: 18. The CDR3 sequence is CASSVESRAAQRTSSYEQYF. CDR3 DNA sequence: TGTGCCAGCAGCGTAGAGTCGCGGGCTGCCCAGCGGACTAGCTCCTACGAGCAGTACTTC.

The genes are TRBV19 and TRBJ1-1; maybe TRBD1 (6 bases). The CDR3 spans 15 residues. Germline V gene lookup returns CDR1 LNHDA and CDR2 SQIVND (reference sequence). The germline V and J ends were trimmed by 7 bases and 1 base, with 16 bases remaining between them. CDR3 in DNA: TGTGCCAGTATCGAAACCGGGACAACGAACACTGAAGCTTTCTTT. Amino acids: CASIETGTTNTEAFF. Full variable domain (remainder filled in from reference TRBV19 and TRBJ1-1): DGGITQSPKYLFRKEGQNVTLSCEQNLNHDAMYWYRQDPGQGLRLIYYSQIVNDFQKGDIAEGYSVSREKKESFPLTVTSAQKNPTAFYLCASIETGTTNTEAFFGQGTRLTVV.

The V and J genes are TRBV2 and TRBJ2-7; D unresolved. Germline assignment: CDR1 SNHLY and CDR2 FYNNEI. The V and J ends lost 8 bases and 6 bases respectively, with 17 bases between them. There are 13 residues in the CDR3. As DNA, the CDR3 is TGTGCCAGCCTCGAGGTTTTCCCTTCCGAGCAGTACTTC. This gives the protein CASLEVFPSEQYF.

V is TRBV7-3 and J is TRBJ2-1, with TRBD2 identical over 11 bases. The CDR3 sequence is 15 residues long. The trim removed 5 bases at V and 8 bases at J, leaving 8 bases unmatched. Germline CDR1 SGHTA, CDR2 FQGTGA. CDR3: CASSTTSGIRDEQFF. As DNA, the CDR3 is TGTGCCAGCAGCACGACTAGCGGGATCCGAGATGAGCAGTTCTTC.

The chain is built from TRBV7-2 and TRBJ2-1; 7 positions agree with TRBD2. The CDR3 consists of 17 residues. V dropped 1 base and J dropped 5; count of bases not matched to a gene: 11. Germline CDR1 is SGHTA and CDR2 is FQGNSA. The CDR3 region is CASSLEYLAGTNNEQFF. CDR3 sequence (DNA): TGTGCCAGCAGCTTAGAATATTTGGCGGGGACTAACAATGAGCAGTTCTTC.

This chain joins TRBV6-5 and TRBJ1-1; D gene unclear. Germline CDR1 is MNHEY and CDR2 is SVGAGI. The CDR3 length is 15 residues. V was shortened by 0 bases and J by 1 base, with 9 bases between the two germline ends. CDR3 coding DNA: TGTGCCAGCAGTTACTCGTGGGGAGAGAACACTGAAGCTTTCTTT. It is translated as CASSYSWGENTEAFF.

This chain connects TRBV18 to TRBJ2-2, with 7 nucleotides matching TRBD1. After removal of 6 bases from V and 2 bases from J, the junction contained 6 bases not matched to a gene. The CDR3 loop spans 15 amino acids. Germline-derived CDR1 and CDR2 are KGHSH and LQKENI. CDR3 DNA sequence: TGTGCCAGCTCTCCGGGACAGCCCAACACCGGGGAGCTGTTTTTT. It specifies CASSPGQPNTGELFF.

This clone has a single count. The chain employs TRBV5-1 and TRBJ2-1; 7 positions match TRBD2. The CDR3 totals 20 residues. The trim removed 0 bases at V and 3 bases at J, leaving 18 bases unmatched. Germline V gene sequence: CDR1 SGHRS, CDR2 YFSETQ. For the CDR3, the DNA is TGCGCCAGCAGCTTGGTGAGAGGGATTAATCGGGAGGCCATCTACAATGAGCAGTTCTTC. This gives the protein CASSLVRGINREAIYNEQFF.

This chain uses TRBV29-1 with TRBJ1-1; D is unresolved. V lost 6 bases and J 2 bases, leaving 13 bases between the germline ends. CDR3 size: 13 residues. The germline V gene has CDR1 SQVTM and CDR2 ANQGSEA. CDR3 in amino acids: CSVAHTKNTEAFF. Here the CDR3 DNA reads TGCAGCGTCGCACATACGAAAAACACTGAAGCTTTCTTT.

The CDR3 nucleotides are TGTGCCAGCAGACAGGCAAACTATGGCTACACCTTC. It specifies CASRQANYGYTF. This chain uses TRBV28 with TRBJ1-2; D might be TRBD1 (5 bases). V shed 6 bases and J shed 2 bases, with 7 bases lying between them. Germline CDR1 is MDHEN and CDR2 is SYDVKM. The CDR3 runs to 12 residues.

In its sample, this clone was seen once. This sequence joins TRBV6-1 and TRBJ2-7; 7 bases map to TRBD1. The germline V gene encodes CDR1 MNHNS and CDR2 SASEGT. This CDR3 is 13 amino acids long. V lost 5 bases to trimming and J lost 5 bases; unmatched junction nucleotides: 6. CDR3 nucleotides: TGTGCCAGCAGTACCCCCGACAGGGACGAGCAGTACTTC. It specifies CASSTPDRDEQYF.

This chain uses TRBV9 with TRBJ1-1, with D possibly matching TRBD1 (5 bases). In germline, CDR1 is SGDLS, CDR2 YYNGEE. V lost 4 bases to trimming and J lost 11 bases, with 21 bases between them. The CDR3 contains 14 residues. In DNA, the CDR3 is TGTGCCAGCAGCCCGGGGGGTCGGAAGGAGTTTGCTTTCTTT. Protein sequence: CASSPGGRKEFAFF.

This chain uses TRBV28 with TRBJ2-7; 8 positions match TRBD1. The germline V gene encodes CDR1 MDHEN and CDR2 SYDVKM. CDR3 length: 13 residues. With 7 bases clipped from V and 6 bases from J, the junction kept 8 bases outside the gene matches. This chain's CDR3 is CASIHPTGGEQYF. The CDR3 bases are TGTGCCAGCATCCACCCCACAGGGGGCGAGCAGTACTTC.

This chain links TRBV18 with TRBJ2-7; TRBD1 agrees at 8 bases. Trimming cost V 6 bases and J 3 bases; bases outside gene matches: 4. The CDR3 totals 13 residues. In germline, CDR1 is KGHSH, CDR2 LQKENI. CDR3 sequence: CASSLGQGYEQYF. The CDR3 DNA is TGTGCCAGCTCGCTCGGACAGGGCTACGAGCAGTACTTC.

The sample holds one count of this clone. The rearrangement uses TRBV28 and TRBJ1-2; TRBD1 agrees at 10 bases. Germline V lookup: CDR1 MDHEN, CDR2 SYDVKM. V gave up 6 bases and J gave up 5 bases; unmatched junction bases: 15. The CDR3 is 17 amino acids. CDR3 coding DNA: TGTGCCAGCAGGGGCCAACTTCCGGGACAGGGGCGTTATGGCTACACCTTC. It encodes CASRGQLPGQGRYGYTF.

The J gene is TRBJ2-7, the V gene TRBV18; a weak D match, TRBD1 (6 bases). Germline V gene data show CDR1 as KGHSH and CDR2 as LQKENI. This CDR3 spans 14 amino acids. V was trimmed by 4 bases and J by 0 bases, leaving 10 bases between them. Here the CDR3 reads CASSLGQSSYEQYF. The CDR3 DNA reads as TGTGCCAGCTCACTCGGACAGTCCTCCTACGAGCAGTACTTC. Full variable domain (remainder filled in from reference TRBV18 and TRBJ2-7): NAGVMQNPRHLVRRRGQEARLRCSPMKGHSHVYWYRQLPEEGLKFMVYLQKENIIDESGMPKERFSAEFPKEGPSILRIQQVVRGDSAAYFCASSLGQSSYEQYFGPGTRLTVT.

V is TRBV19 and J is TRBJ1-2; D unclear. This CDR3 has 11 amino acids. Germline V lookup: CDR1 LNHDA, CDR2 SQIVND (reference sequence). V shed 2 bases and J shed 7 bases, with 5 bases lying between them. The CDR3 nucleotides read TGTGCCAGTAGTATAATGGCTGGCTACACCTTC. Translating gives CASSIMAGYTF. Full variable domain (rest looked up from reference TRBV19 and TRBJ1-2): DGGITQSPKYLFRKEGQNVTLSCEQNLNHDAMYWYRQDPGQGLRLIYYSQIVNDFQKGDIAEGYSVSREKKESFPLTVTSAQKNPTAFYLCASSIMAGYTFGSGTRLTVV.

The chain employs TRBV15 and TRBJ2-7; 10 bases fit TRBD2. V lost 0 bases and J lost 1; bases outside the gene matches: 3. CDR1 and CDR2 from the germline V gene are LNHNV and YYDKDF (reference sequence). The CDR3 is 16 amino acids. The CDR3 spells CATSRERSGRSYEQYF. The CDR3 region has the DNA TGTGCCACCAGCAGAGAGCGTAGCGGGAGGTCCTACGAGCAGTACTTC.

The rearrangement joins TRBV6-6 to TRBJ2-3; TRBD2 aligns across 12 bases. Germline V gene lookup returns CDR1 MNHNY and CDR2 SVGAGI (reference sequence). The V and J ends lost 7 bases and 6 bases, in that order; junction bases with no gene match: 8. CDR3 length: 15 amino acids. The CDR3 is CASNLAGGRLDTQYF. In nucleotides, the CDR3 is TGTGCCAGCAATCTAGCGGGAGGGCGACTGGATACGCAGTATTTT.

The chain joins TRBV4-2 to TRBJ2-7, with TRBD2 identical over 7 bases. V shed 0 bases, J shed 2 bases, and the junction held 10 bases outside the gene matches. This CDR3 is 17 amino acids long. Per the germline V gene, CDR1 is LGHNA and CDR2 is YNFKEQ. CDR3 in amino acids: CASSQDRGLVTAYEQYF. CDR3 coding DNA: TGTGCCAGCAGCCAAGATAGAGGACTAGTGACCGCCTACGAGCAGTACTTC.

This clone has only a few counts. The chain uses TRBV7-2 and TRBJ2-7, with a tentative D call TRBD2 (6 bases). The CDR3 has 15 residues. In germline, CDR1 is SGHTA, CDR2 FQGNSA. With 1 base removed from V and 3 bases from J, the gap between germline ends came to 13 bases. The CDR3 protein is CASSLVGTPLYEQYF. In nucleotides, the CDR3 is TGTGCCAGCAGCTTAGTGGGGACTCCACTCTACGAGCAGTACTTC.

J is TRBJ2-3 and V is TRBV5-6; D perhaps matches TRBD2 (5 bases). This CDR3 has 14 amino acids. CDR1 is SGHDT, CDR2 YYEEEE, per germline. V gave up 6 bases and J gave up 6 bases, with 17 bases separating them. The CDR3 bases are TGTGCCAGCAACCAACAAGAGGGCCCGGATACGCAGTATTTT. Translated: CASNQQEGPDTQYF.

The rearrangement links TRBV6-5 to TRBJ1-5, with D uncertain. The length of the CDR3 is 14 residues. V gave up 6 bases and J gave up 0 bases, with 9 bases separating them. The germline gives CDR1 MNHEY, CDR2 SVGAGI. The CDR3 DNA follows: TGTGCCAGCAGGCTATCTAATAGCAATCAGCCCCAGCATTTT. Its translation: CASRLSNSNQPQHF.

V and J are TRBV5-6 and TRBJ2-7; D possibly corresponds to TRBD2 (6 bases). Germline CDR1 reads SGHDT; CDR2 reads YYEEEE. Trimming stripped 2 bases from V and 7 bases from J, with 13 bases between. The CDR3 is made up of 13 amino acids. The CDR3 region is CASSFAWAGEQYF. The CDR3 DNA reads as TGTGCCAGCAGCTTCGCCTGGGCGGGAGAGCAGTACTTC.

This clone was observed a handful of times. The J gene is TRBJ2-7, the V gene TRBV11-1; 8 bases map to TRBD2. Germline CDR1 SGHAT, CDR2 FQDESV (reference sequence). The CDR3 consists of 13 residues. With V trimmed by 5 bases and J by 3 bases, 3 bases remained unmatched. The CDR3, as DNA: TGTGCCAGCAGCCGAGCGGGAGACTACGAGCAGTACTTC. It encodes CASSRAGDYEQYF.

The CDR3 reads CASSRTSGGYNEQFF. The CDR3 region has the DNA TGCGCCAGCAGCCGGACTAGCGGGGGATACAATGAGCAGTTCTTC. The chain uses TRBV5-1 and TRBJ2-1, with 13 bases fitting TRBD2. This CDR3 is 15 amino acids long. Germline CDR1 is SGHRS and CDR2 is YFSETQ. Trimming at V came to 4 bases and at J to 4 bases, leaving 2 bases not matched to a gene.

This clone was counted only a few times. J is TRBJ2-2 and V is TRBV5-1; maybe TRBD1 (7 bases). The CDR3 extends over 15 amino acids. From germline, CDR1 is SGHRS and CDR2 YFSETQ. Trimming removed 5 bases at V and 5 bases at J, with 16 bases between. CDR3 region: CASRSRQGGTGELFF. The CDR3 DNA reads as TGCGCCAGCAGATCCAGACAGGGAGGTACCGGGGAGCTGTTTTTT.

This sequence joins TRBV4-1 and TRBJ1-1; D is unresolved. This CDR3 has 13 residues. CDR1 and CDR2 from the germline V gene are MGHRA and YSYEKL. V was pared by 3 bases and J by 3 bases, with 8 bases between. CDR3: CASSQGRYTEAFF. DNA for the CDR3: TGCGCCAGCAGCCAGGGCCGATACACTGAAGCTTTCTTT.